The T cell receptor (beta chain) described here comes from a study of blood T cell repertoires in COVID-19. This clone was seen a single time. Generated by immunoSEQ multiplex PCR, the TCRdb table keeps only in-frame clones and is missing some. Of 70,000 to 85,000 clones listed, approximately 90% were seen once; the top ten hold less than 6%. The CDR3 extends over 17 amino acids. The trim removed 5 bases at V and 0 bases at J, leaving 8 bases unmatched. Germline V gene lookup returns CDR1 MDHEN and CDR2 SYDVKM. The sequence was obtained from a woman in her fifties or sixties with active COVID-19. The specimen sequenced was peripheral blood. The chain carries TRBV28 and TRBJ2-3; TRBD2 aligns across 10 bases. The CDR3 here is CASSQILAGPSTDTQYF. DNA for the CDR3: TGTGCCAGCAGTCAAATACTAGCGGGACCTAGCACAGATACGCAGTATTTT.